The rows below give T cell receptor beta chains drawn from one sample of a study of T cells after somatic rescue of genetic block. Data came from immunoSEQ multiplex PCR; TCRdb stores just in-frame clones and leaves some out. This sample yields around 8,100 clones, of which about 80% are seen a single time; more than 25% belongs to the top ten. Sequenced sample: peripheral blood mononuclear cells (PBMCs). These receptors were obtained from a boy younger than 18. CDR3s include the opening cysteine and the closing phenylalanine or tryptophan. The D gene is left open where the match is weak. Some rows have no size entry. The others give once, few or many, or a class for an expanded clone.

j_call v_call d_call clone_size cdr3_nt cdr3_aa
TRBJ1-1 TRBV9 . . TGTGCCAGCAGCGCTCACCCGGAGAACACTGAAGCTTTCTTT CASSAHPENTEAFF
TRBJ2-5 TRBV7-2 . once TGTGCCAGCAGCTTAGCGGCGGTTCAAGAGACCCAGTACTTC CASSLAAVQETQYF
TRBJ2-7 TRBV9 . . TGTGCCAGCAGCGTAGGGAACGGGGGCTACGAGCAGTACTTC CASSVGNGGYEQYF
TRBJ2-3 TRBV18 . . TGTGCCAGCTCCAAATTTAGGGCAGAAGATACGCAGTATTTT CASSKFRAEDTQYF
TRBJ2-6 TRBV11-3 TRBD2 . TGTGCCTGCGGGGTTAGCGGGAGCTATGGGGCCAACGTCCTGACTTTC CACGVSGSYGANVLTF
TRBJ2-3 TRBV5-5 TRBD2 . TGTGCCAGCAGCTCGAGCGGGGGGACGGGAGATACGCAGTATTTT CASSSSGGTGDTQYF
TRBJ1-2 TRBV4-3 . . TGCGCCAGCAGCCAAGATCCGGGTCGGGTTAACTATGGCTACACCTTC CASSQDPGRVNYGYTF
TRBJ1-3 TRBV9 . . TGTGCCAGCAGCGTGAGTCAAGGTGGTGGAAACACCATATATTTT CASSVSQGGGNTIYF
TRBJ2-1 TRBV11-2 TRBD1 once TGTGCCAGCAGCTTAGGGCCCGGGACAGGGAAGGGTGAGCAGTTCTTC CASSLGPGTGKGEQFF
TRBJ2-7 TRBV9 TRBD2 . TGTGCCAGCAGCGTCGTAGCGGGGGGTCCCCCGCACGAGCAGTACTTC CASSVVAGGPPHEQYF
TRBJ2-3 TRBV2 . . TGTGCCAGCAGCCCGACAGCTAGCACAGATACGCAGTATTTT CASSPTASTDTQYF
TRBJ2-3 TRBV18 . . TGTGCCAGCTCACCTCCCTCCACTGCGCAGTATTTT CASSPPSTAQYF
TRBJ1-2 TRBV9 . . TGTGCCAGCAGCCGGCCGGGACTTCGGGGCTACACCTTC CASSRPGLRGYTF
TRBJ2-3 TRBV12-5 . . TGTGCTAGTGCCCCGGACCCCCGGCCCCGCCCAGATACGCAGTATTTT CASAPDPRPRPDTQYF
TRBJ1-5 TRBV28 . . TGTGCCAGCAGCCTCCGGGTCCCTACCTTCCCCCAGCATTTT CASSLRVPTFPQHF
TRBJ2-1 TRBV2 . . TGTGCCAGCAGTGATATTCTTAGGGGGGCCAATGAGCAGTTCTTC CASSDILRGANEQFF
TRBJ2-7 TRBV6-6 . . TGTGCCAGCAGCGTACAGCTAAACTCCTACGAGCAGTACTTC CASSVQLNSYEQYF
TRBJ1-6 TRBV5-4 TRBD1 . TGTGCCAGCAGCTTAGGGACAGGGAGTAATTCACCCCTCCACTTT CASSLGTGSNSPLHF
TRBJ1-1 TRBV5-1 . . TGCGCCAGCAGCGACTGGAACACTGAAGCTTTCTTT CASSDWNTEAFF
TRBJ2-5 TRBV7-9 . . TGTGCCAGCAGCTTAAAGACACCTATGGAGACCCAGTACTTC CASSLKTPMETQYF
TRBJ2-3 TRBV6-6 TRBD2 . TGTGCCAGCAGTTACGGGTCGGGACTACTCACAGATACGCAGTATTTT CASSYGSGLLTDTQYF
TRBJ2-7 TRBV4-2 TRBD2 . TGTGCCAGCAGCCAAGAGAGGGGCGGGGGGAATTATCCGTACTTC CASSQERGGGNYPYF
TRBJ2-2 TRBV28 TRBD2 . TGTGCCAGCAGTTTCGAACTAGCGGGAGGAGGCGGGGAGCTGTTTTTT CASSFELAGGGGELFF
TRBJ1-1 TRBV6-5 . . TGTGCCAGCAGTTACTCGAGGGGACACCGGAACACTGAAGCTTTCTTT CASSYSRGHRNTEAFF
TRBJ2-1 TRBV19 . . TGTGCCAGTACTAACAGGTATTCCTCCAATGAGCAGTTCTTC CASTNRYSSNEQFF
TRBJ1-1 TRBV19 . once TGTGCCAGTAGTAGAGAAGGGCGCGGCACTGAAGCTTTCTTT CASSREGRGTEAFF
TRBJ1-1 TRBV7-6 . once TGTGCCAGCAGCCGGTTGGGGGATTTCACTGAAGCTTTCTTT CASSRLGDFTEAFF
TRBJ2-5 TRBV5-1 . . TGCGCCAGCAGCTTGTTCGGGGCGGTGGAGACCCAGTACTTC CASSLFGAVETQYF
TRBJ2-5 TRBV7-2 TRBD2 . TGTGCCAGCAGCCTCCGACTAGCGTCGGAGACCCAGTACTTC CASSLRLASETQYF
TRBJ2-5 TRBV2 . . TGTGCCACCCTCGAGGGGACCTCGCCGGCCCAGTACTTC CATLEGTSPAQYF
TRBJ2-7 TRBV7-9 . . TGTGCCAGCAGCTTAGATCCGGGACTCTACGAGCAGTACTTC CASSLDPGLYEQYF
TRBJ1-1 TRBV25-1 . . TGTGCCAGCACCGGGAAGCCCGGGATGAACACTGAAGCTTTCTTT CASTGKPGMNTEAFF
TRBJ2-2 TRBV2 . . TGTGCCAGCAGTCTTGGGGACGGGGAGCTGTTTTTT CASSLGDGELFF
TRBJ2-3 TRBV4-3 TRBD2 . TGCGCCAGCAGCCAAGCTATATATAGCGGGAAACGCACAGATACGCAGTATTTT CASSQAIYSGKRTDTQYF
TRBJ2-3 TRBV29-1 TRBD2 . TGCAGCGTTTCGACGGGGGGTACGCAGTATTTT CSVSTGGTQYF
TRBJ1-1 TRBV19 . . TGTGCCAGTAGTTCGGGGGGCACTGAAGCTTTCTTT CASSSGGTEAFF
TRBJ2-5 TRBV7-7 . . TGTGCCAGCAGCCAACAACCGGGGACGCTCCAAGAGACCCAGTACTTC CASSQQPGTLQETQYF
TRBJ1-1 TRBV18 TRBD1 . TGTGCCAGCTCACCGCGGGGGGACAGGGGCTTCCTGGGGACTGAAGCTTTCTTT CASSPRGDRGFLGTEAFF
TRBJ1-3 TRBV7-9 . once TGTGCCAGCAGCTCCTCCCGCTCTGGAAACACCATATATTTT CASSSSRSGNTIYF
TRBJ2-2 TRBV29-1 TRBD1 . TGCAGCGTACACAGGGGGCGATATACCGGGGAGCTGTTTTTT CSVHRGRYTGELFF
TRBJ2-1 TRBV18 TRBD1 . TGTGCCAGCTCACCCACAGGGGATCCCTACAATGAGCAGTTCTTC CASSPTGDPYNEQFF
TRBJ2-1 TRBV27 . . TGTGCCAGCAGTTTAGGGCCGTGGTCCTACAATGAGCAGTTCTTC CASSLGPWSYNEQFF
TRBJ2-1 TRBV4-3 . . TGCGCCAGCAGCCAAGATTTAGGGCGGCGTGAGCAGTTCTTC CASSQDLGRREQFF
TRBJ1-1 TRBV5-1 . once TGCGCCAGCAGCGAGCTACAGGGTTCGAGTGAAGCTTTCTTT CASSELQGSSEAFF
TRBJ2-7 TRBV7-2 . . TGTGCCAGCAGCTCGACAGGAAACTACGAGCAGTACTTC CASSSTGNYEQYF
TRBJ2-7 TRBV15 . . TGTGCCACCAGCAGAGGACCCCCGGGTGATTACGAGCAGTACTTC CATSRGPPGDYEQYF
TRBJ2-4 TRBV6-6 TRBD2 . TGTGCCAGCAGTCCCCTAGCGGGACCCAAAAACATTCAGTACTTC CASSPLAGPKNIQYF
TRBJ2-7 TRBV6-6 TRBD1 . TGTGCCAGCAGTACAGGGGCCCCAAGCTACGAGCAGTACTTC CASSTGAPSYEQYF
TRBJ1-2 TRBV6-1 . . TGTGCCAGCAGTGAAGACATCAACCTGGACTATGGCTACACCTTC CASSEDINLDYGYTF
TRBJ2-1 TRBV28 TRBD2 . TGTGCCAGCAGGTTACAAAAATCGCCGGGACTAGCGCGGGATGAGCAGTTCTTC CASRLQKSPGLARDEQFF